The TCR beta chain under discussion was sequenced for a study of vaccination effects on CD4 cells after COVID-19. At the level of the study: Post-vaccine sampling occurred a median 72 days after the second dose.

The method was immunoSEQ multiplex PCR; TCRdb's version includes in-frame clones alone and lacks a portion of them. The table includes 25,000 to 30,000 clones, approximately 79% detected once. In the case of this clone: The antigen is undetermined.

Study results and caveats: The vaccine-induced clones of healthy vaccinees included only 1 of 255 that cross-reacted with common cold coronaviruses.

Before any sequencing was done, the ViraFEST assay used viral peptide pools to expand antigen-specific CD4+ T cells. Subsequent to less than twelve days of culture, CD4+ T cells were isolated. Each participant was given two doses of one vaccine (BNT162b2 or mRNA-1273). Prior SARS-CoV-2 infection was absent in the vaccine recipients, as shown by negative nucleocapsid antibodies. PBMC cultures contained about 2 million cells per well, approximately 9.2 IU/ml IL-2 and approximately 9.9 ug/ml peptides. Sequencing used CD4+ T cells from PBMCs cultured with SARS-CoV-2 spike peptides, obtained after COVID-19 vaccination. This clonotype originated in a human donor who received a COVID-19 vaccine. Some clones in this sample may be carry-over from other donors' samples.

CDR3 amino acids: CASSRGQLGTDTQYF. CDR3 sequence (DNA): TGCGCCAGCAGCAGGGGGCAGCTTGGCACAGATACGCAGTATTTT. This chain joins TRBV10-1 and TRBJ2-3, with TRBD1 matching 8 bases. Germline loops: CDR1 WNHNN, CDR2 SYGVQD (reference sequence). This CDR3 is built from 15 residues. Trimming removed 6 bases from V and 1 base from J; junction bases left unmatched: 6.